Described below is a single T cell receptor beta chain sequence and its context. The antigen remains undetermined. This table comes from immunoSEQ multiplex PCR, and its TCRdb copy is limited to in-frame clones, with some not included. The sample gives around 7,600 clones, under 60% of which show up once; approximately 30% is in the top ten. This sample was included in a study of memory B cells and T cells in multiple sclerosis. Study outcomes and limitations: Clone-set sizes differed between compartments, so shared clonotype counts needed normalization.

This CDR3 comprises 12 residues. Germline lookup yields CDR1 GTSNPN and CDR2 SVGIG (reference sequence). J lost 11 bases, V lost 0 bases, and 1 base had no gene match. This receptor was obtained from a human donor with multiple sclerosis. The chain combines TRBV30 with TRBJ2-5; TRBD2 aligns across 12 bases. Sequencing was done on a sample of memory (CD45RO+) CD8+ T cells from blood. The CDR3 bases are TGTGCCTGGAGTGTACTAGCGGGAGGTCAGTACTTC. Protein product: CAWSVLAGGQYF.